This T cell receptor beta chain was recorded in a study of CD8+ T cells in alopecia areata. The treatment denotes: oral pan-JAK inhibitor, 5-10 mg twice daily. Researchers gathered lesional scalp punch biopsies and peripheral blood from patients with alopecia areata. It was cDNA, reverse transcribed from extracted RNA, that served as the sequencing template. Libraries were prepared by immunoSEQ multiplex PCR; TCRdb keeps only in-frame clonotypes and omits some of them. The sample holds 75,000 to 85,000 clones; around 60% are singletons and the top ten take roughly a quarter. From germline, CDR1 is MNHEY and CDR2 SMNVEV (reference sequence). Trimming took 3 bases from V and 6 from J; bases not matched to a gene: 4. The CDR3 extends over 14 amino acids.

The source was CD8+ T cells sorted from blood, collected at week 24, from a patient treated with tofacitinib. This chain connects TRBV27 to TRBJ1-5; 8 bases map to TRBD1. This clonotype was obtained from a human donor with alopecia areata. The CDR3 is CASSFTGQGQPQHF. CDR3 nucleotide sequence: TGTGCCAGCAGTTTCACTGGACAGGGTCAGCCCCAGCATTTT.